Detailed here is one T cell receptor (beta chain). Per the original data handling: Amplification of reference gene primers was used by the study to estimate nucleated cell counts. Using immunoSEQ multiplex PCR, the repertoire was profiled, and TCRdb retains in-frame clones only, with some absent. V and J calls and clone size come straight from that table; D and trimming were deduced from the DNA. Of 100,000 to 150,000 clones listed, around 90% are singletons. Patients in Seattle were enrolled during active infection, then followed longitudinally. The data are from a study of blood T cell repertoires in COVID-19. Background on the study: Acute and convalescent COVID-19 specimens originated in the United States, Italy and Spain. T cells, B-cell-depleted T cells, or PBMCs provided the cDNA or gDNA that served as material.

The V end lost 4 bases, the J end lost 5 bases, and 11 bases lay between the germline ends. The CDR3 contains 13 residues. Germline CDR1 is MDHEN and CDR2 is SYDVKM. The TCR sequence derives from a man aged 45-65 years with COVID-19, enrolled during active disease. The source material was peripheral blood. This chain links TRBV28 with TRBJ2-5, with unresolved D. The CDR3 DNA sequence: TGTGCCAGCAGTTGGTCGAGAGAGGAGACCCAGTACTTC. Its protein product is CASSWSREETQYF.